Listed here are 14 T cell receptor beta chains from one sample, sequenced in a study of T cell repertoires in cytomegalovirus infection. TCRdb passed the reads through MiXCR, listing each CDR3 protein once. The sample lists around 630,000 distinct CDR3 sequences, less than 25% occurring once. Sequenced input: CD8+ T cells from PBMCs. These receptors were collected from a human donor in good health (CMV status not recorded). Some clones in this sample may be carry-over from other donors' samples.

This clonotype came up many times. V and J are TRBV7-8 and TRBJ2-7; TRBD1 agrees at 10 bases. With 4 bases clipped from V and 4 bases from J, the junction kept 13 bases outside the gene matches. The CDR3 loop spans 17 amino acids. CDR1 and CDR2 from the germline V gene are SGHVS and FQNEAQ. The CDR3, as DNA: TGTGCCAGCAGCTCGACCTTGACAGGGGGCACATTATACGAGCAGTACTTC. Encoded protein: CASSSTLTGGTLYEQYF.

This clonotype was counted a few times. V and J are TRBV28 and TRBJ2-1, with D possibly being TRBD2 (5 bases). V shed 4 bases and J shed 10 bases, with 23 bases lying between them. The CDR3 is 16 amino acids. Germline CDR1 MDHEN, CDR2 SYDVKM. The CDR3 loop reads CASSSPGKNSDWEQFF. The CDR3 bases are TGTGCCAGCAGTTCCCCCGGGAAAAATTCCGATTGGGAGCAGTTCTTC.

This clonotype was seen ten or more times. The chain has TRBV4-1 and TRBJ1-1, with a tentative D call TRBD1 (6 bases). The CDR3 sequence is 15 residues long. V lost 0 bases and J lost 3, with 11 bases in between. CDR1 and CDR2 from the germline V gene are MGHRA and YSYEKL. CDR3 sequence: CASSQDQTGHTEAFF. DNA for the CDR3: TGCGCCAGCAGCCAAGATCAGACAGGACACACTGAAGCTTTCTTT.

This clonotype was observed many times. The rearrangement uses TRBV6-5 and TRBJ2-2; D gene ambiguous. V lost 0 bases to trimming and J lost 5 bases, with 10 bases between them. This CDR3 is built from 15 residues. Per the germline V gene, CDR1 is MNHEY and CDR2 is SVGAGI. CDR3 sequence: CASSYSPGPTGELFF. CDR3 nucleotides: TGTGCCAGCAGTTACTCGCCTGGGCCGACCGGGGAGCTGTTTTTT.

V and J are TRBV5-1 and TRBJ1-1; D not certain. Trimming left V 3 bases short and J 0 bases short, with 12 bases between. The germline CDR1 and CDR2 sequences are SGHRS and YFSETQ. The CDR3 runs to 15 residues. CDR3 nucleotide sequence: TGCGCCAGCAGCTCGCTTGAGGGTATGAACACTGAAGCTTTCTTT. The encoded protein is CASSSLEGMNTEAFF.

This chain joins TRBV14 and TRBJ2-7; TRBD2 might be the D (5 bases). Trimming left V 2 bases short and J 5 bases short, with 13 bases between. This CDR3 is built from 14 residues. Looked up from germline, CDR1 is SGHDN and CDR2 is FVKESK. Written as DNA, the CDR3 is TGTGCCAGCAGCCAATACCCCGGGAACGACGAGCAGTACTTC. This encodes CASSQYPGNDEQYF.

Many counts were recorded for this clonotype. The V call is TRBV28, the J call TRBJ2-1, with no clear D. Germline CDR1 is MDHEN and CDR2 is SYDVKM. This CDR3 has 12 residues. Deletions cut 3 bases from V and 15 bases from J, with 15 bases between. CDR3 DNA: TGTGCCAGCAGTTTCGACGGTCCATTAGCGTTCTTC. Protein: CASSFDGPLAFF.

This clonotype was observed a few times. The chain is built from TRBV20-1 and TRBJ2-1; D remains ambiguous. The length of the CDR3 is 14 residues. V lost 1 base, J lost 0 bases, and 7 bases lay in between. The germline gives CDR1 DFQATT, CDR2 SNEGSKA (reference sequence). Here the CDR3 reads CSARGASSYNEQFF. DNA for the CDR3: TGCAGTGCTAGAGGGGCCAGCTCCTACAATGAGCAGTTCTTC.

This clonotype was counted between two and nine times. This sequence joins TRBV29-1 and TRBJ2-7; 9 bases fit TRBD1. Germline V gene data show CDR1 as SQVTM and CDR2 as ANQGSEA. The CDR3 extends over 13 amino acids. Unmatched junction bases numbered 2, after V lost 5 bases and J lost 0 bases. The DNA of the CDR3 is TGCAGCGTTAGGACAGGGGACTCCTACGAGCAGTACTTC. This encodes CSVRTGDSYEQYF.

The chain carries TRBV15 and TRBJ1-2, with 10 bases aligning to TRBD1. After removal of 0 bases from V and 4 bases from J, the junction contained 5 bases not matched to a gene. The germline V gene has CDR1 LNHNV and CDR2 YYDKDF (reference sequence). This CDR3 has 16 amino acids. The CDR3 coding sequence is TGTGCCACCAGCAGAGATCGGGGACAGGGGATCTATGGCTACACCTTC. Translated: CATSRDRGQGIYGYTF.

The gene calls are TRBV20-1 and TRBJ1-4; 7 positions agree with TRBD1. Germline assignment: CDR1 DFQATT and CDR2 SNEGSKA (reference sequence). The length of the CDR3 is 11 residues. After removal of 6 bases from V and 8 bases from J, the junction contained 3 bases not matched to a gene. The CDR3 DNA sequence: TGCAGTGCCCGGGACAGCGAAAAACTGTTTTTT. Translated, it gives CSARDSEKLFF.

The chain couples TRBV5-1 to TRBJ2-7; TRBD1 aligns across 7 bases. The CDR3 runs to 13 residues. Per the germline V gene, CDR1 is SGHRS and CDR2 is YFSETQ. J gave up 5 bases and V 1 base, and 3 bases lay outside the gene matches. The CDR3 loop is CASSLLTGNEQYF. The CDR3 bases are TGCGCCAGCAGCTTGTTGACAGGGAACGAGCAGTACTTC.

This clonotype has ten or more counts. The chain employs TRBV28 and TRBJ2-5, with D perhaps being TRBD1 or TRBD2 (5 bases each). The CDR3 has 14 amino acids. Germline V lookup: CDR1 MDHEN, CDR2 SYDVKM. Trimming pared 1 base from V and 1 base from J, leaving 7 bases between. The CDR3 DNA reads as TGTGCCAGCAGTTTATACGGGACCCAAGAGACCCAGTACTTC. Its protein product is CASSLYGTQETQYF.

Comments on this clonotype: This clone may be a read error of a much larger clone one base away. The V call is TRBV7-9, the J call TRBJ1-1, with no clear D. Germline values: CDR1 SEHNR, CDR2 FQNEAQ (reference sequence). V was pared by 3 bases and J by 4 bases, with 6 bases between. There are 12 residues in the CDR3. The CDR3 nucleotides read TGTGCCAGCAGCTTCAGAACCACTGAAGCTTTCTTT. Translated, it gives CASSFRTTEAFF.